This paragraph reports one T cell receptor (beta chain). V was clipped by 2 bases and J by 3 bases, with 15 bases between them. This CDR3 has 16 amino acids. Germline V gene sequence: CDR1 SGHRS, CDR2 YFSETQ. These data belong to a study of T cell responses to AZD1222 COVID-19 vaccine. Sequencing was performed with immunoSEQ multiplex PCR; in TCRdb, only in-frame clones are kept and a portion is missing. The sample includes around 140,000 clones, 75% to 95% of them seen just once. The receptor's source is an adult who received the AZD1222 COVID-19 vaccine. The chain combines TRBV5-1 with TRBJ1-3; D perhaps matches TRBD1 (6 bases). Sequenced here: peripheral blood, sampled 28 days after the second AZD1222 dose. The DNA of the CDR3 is TGCGCCAGCAGCTTATCGGGGGCCCTGGGTGGAAACACCATATATTTT. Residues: CASSLSGALGGNTIYF.